This T cell receptor (beta chain) emerged from a study of T-cell memory formation after mild COVID-19. Overall study context: TCR clusters were largely donor specific. General study findings and limits: A balance of CD4 and CD8 characterized clones contracting day 15 to 85, whereas later expanders leaned CD4+.

The CDR3 runs 13 residues. The germline V gene has CDR1 DFQATT and CDR2 SNEGSKA (reference sequence). V shed 6 bases and J 8 bases; nucleotides not matched to a gene: 9. TCRdb fed the 5' RACE reads into MiXCR, producing one record per CDR3 protein. The table lists fewer than 400,000 distinct CDR3 sequences, 10% to 15% of them singletons, with about a fifth in the top ten. Turning to this clonotype: Its antigen is not known.

This clonotype was obtained from a man between 18 and 35 years old who had mild COVID-19 (a few samples of this study predate the infection). Cell type and time point are not known. The V call is TRBV20-1, the J call TRBJ1-2; 10 nucleotides agree with TRBD1. Source material: PBMCs or a T cell subset sorted from them (not recorded which). CDR3 protein: CSATRQGARGYTF. CDR3 DNA sequence: TGCAGTGCAACCCGACAGGGGGCGCGGGGCTACACCTTC.